The source of this T cell receptor beta chain is a study of cytomegalovirus exposure and HLA in healthy donors. A word on this clone: Its antigen remains unidentified.

The primer mix had 60 Vbeta and 13 Jbeta primers. Assay used: immunoSEQ multiplex PCR; TCRdb lists only in-frame clones, some missing. The sample yields about 190,000 clones, 75% to 90% seen once. This CDR3 contains 13 residues. In germline, CDR1 is SGHVS, CDR2 FQNEAQ. Trimming took off 3 bases at V and 4 bases at J, with 9 bases between the two ends. Findings of the study overall: Productive status was seen about 90% or about 30% of the time for most TCR beta V segments in an earlier analysis.

The chain carries TRBV7-8 and TRBJ1-2; unclear D gene. This clonotype originated in a man aged 35 to 55 in good health and CMV-seropositive. The sample was PBMCs. The CDR3 DNA reads as TGTGCCAGCAGCTTGGAGATCCGCTATGGCTACACCTTC. It encodes CASSLEIRYGYTF.